This T cell receptor (beta chain) was found in a study of blood T cells in healthy people across ages. The V gene end was trimmed by 6 bases and the J gene end by 2 bases; junction bases not matched to a gene: 3. Looked up from germline, CDR1 is MDHEN and CDR2 is SYDVKM. The CDR3 is made up of 15 amino acids. Sample-barcoded 5' priming and a J-beta primer mix drove a second PCR of about 7 to 11 cycles. TCRdb reprocessed the 5' RACE reads via MiXCR and lists one record per CDR3 protein. The data show 500,000 to 550,000 distinct CDR3 sequences, with around 24% seen just once and roughly 10% held by the top ten. Study-wide results and caveats: It was the long-lived donors that had more naive CD4+ cells and higher diversity than aged donors.

Remarks on this clonotype: As yet, its antigen is unknown. The conserved phenylalanine or tryptophan normally closing the CDR3 is absent here, so this likely arose from a read error.

The same sample was also studied in work on T cells of mothers and their children. As that report states: Nine systemically healthy Caucasian donors: three mothers, six children.

The specimen sequenced was blood. The TCR comes from a boy aged 10-17 years in good health. V usage is TRBV28 and J usage is TRBJ2-5; 13 positions agree with TRBD2. CDR3 nucleotides: TGTGCCAGCAGGTCGACTAGCGGGAGGCAAGAGACCCAGTACCTC. It is translated as CASRSTSGRQETQYL.